Listed here is a single T cell receptor beta chain. Its specificity is unknown. It was CD45RO-negative cells, positively selected for CCR7, that made up naive CD8 cells, with terminally differentiated effector memory CD45RA+ cells excluded. Donors were Caucasian adults residing in Nashville, Tennessee, USA. This sample is drawn from a study of shared clonotypes between healthy human individuals. Study outcomes and limitations: Read depth was anticipated to influence clonotype sharing among donors.

Assay execution proceeded at the deep level. TCRdb keeps only in-frame clones here, not all; method: immunoSEQ multiplex PCR. Among around 1.9 million clones, around 93% were seen once, and the ten largest hold around 1.7%. The sequencing sample was made of naive CD8+ T cells from PBMCs. This sequence originates from a man between 18 and 29 years old in good health. Some clones in this sample may be carry-over from other donors' samples.

The CDR3 spells CASSLTYSYEQYF. The CDR3 DNA sequence: TGTGCCAGCAGCTTAACGTACAGCTACGAGCAGTACTTC. The chain couples TRBV7-3 to TRBJ2-7; D gene ambiguous. There are 13 residues in the CDR3. Germline V CDR1 and CDR2: SGHTA, FQGTGA. V lost 0 bases and J lost 3, with 6 bases in between.